Following are 7 T cell receptor beta chains from one sample sequenced in a study of blood T cell repertoires in COVID-19 (TCRdb year 2020). Libraries were made using the immunoSEQ multiplex PCR assay. TCRdb's version of the immuneACCESS table is confined to in-frame rearrangements and falls short of the full clone set. An unresolved V gene accounts for under half of the shortfall where checked; the remainder is of unknown origin. The sample data list 35,000 to 55,000 clones, and around 86% of these were observed just once. The ten top clones hold nearly 7.5% of the sample. Sequencing was carried out using peripheral blood. The origin of the receptors is a man in his sixties with active COVID-19.

V gene TRBV28 combines with J gene TRBJ1-1; D is perhaps TRBD1 (5 bases). The CDR3 totals 13 residues. Trimming took 6 bases from V and 7 from J, leaving 15 bases between them. Germline CDR1 reads MDHEN; CDR2 reads SYDVKM. CDR3 coding DNA: TGTGCCAGCAGCCGGGACTCTTTCTTTGAAGCTTTCTTT. Its translation: CASSRDSFFEAFF.

The chain recombines TRBV30 with TRBJ2-1, with D tentatively TRBD2 (5 bases). Per germline, CDR1 GTSNPN and CDR2 SVGIG (reference sequence). The CDR3 consists of 14 residues. Trimming shortened V by 5 bases and J by 2 bases, and 13 bases separated the two germline ends. In DNA, the CDR3 is TGTGCCTGGGTAGGAGCGGCAACCTACAATGAGCAGTTCTTC. Its translation: CAWVGAATYNEQFF.

Concerning this clone itself: Germline and junction disagree at one end, which may indicate a read error. The V gene is TRBV30, the J gene TRBJ1-5; D not resolved. CDR1 is GTSNPN and CDR2 is SVGIG in the germline V gene (reference sequence). There are 11 residues in the CDR3. CDR3 coding DNA: TGCCGCGCCCCCAGCAATCAGCCCCAGCATTTT. This encodes CRAPSNQPQHF.

The V and J genes are TRBV5-4 and TRBJ2-2, with D possibly being TRBD1 (5 bases). The CDR3 is made up of 16 amino acids. V was cut by 4 bases and J by 0 bases, with 13 bases left in between. Looked up from germline, CDR1 is SGHNT and CDR2 is YYREEE (reference sequence). CDR3 loop: CASSPQGNANTGELFF. CDR3 bases: TGTGCCAGCAGCCCCCAGGGAAATGCGAACACCGGGGAGCTGTTTTTT.

V is TRBV2 and J is TRBJ2-2; 7 bases match TRBD2. Per the germline V gene, CDR1 is SNHLY and CDR2 is FYNNEI. V gave up 8 bases and J gave up 3 bases; unmatched junction bases: 9. The CDR3 has 15 amino acids. This CDR3 reads CASRRTSMDTGELFF. CDR3 nucleotides: TGTGCCAGCCGTAGGACTAGTATGGACACCGGGGAGCTGTTTTTT.

The chain is built from TRBV6-2 or TRBV6-3 and TRBJ1-5, with D perhaps matching TRBD1 (5 bases). The length of the CDR3 is 15 residues. Germline lookup yields CDR1 MNHEY and CDR2 SVGEGT. V was trimmed by 5 bases and J by 3 bases, leaving 14 bases between them. The CDR3, as DNA: TGTGCCAGCAGTGTGGACACGACTTTCAATCAGCCCCAGCATTTT. It is translated as CASSVDTTFNQPQHF.

This chain links TRBV12-5 with TRBJ1-2, with D possibly TRBD1 on 6 matching bases. The CDR3 consists of 16 residues. CDR1 is LGHNT, CDR2 FRNRAP, per germline. Trimming stripped 0 bases from V and 12 bases from J, with 23 bases between. The CDR3 is CASGLVKFRVGALHTF. The CDR3 nucleotides are TGTGCTAGTGGTTTGGTAAAATTTAGGGTGGGGGCGCTGCACACCTTC.